Following are 12 T cell receptor beta chains from one sample sequenced in a study of T-cell reconstitution after alpha-beta-depleted transplantation in children. Unique molecular identifiers featured in how the TCRbeta library was prepared. TCRdb itself ran the PCR reads through MiXCR, one entry per CDR3 protein. In the table there are more than 200,000 distinct CDR3 sequences, 9.7% of which are singletons. Source: PBMCs from the stem cell graft donor, taken from the stem cell graft. Receptors were obtained from a human donor who donated a stem cell graft to a child with SCID.

This clonotype was counted many times. V usage is TRBV3-1 and J usage is TRBJ1-1; D is unresolved. Germline assignment: CDR1 LGHDT and CDR2 YNNKEL (reference sequence). With 4 bases removed from V and 0 bases from J, the gap between germline ends came to 9 bases. This CDR3 is built from 14 residues. CDR3 nucleotides: TGTGCCAGCAGCCCCAGTCCAATGAACACTGAAGCTTTCTTT. As protein: CASSPSPMNTEAFF.

The V gene is TRBV5-6, the J gene TRBJ1-5; no firm D call. The germline gives CDR1 SGHDT, CDR2 YYEEEE. This CDR3 is built from 15 residues. The CDR3 sequence: CVSSLLGSQNQPQHF. The DNA for the CDR3 is TGTGTTAGCAGCTTGTTAGGCAGCCAAAATCAGCCCCAGCATTTT.

This clonotype has at least ten counts. The chain employs TRBV7-2 and TRBJ2-3; maybe TRBD2 (5 bases). Trimming took 5 bases from V and 3 from J, leaving 21 bases between them. The CDR3 runs 17 residues. Germline CDR1 reads SGHTA; CDR2 reads FQGNSA. CDR3 DNA: TGTGCCAGCAGCCTCGAACTCCTAGCTCCGCGAACAGATACGCAGTATTTT. Amino acids: CASSLELLAPRTDTQYF.

This clonotype was picked up many times. The V call is TRBV6-2 or TRBV6-3, the J call TRBJ2-3; 11 positions match TRBD2. Germline V gene sequence: CDR1 MNHEY, CDR2 SVGEGT. J was trimmed by 0 bases and V by 2 bases; bases with no gene match: 7. The CDR3 spans 18 residues. Here the CDR3 DNA reads TGTGCCAGCAGTTACACCGTAGCGGGGGGGCCTAGCACAGATACGCAGTATTTT. Translated: CASSYTVAGGPSTDTQYF.

This clonotype appeared many times. The rearrangement links TRBV12-3 or TRBV12-4 to TRBJ2-2; TRBD2 aligns across 10 bases. V gave up 8 bases and J gave up 10 bases; unmatched junction bases: 7. The CDR3 has 13 residues. The CDR3 DNA sequence: TGTGCCAGCGCCGGGACTAGCGTCGAGGAGCTGTTTTTT. Its translation: CASAGTSVEELFF.

This chain links TRBV19 with TRBJ1-5, with a tentative D call TRBD1 (6 bases). The germline gives CDR1 LNHDA, CDR2 SQIVND (reference sequence). V lost 4 bases to trimming and J lost 0 bases, with 13 bases between them. This CDR3 comprises 16 residues. CDR3 bases: TGTGCCAGTAGTACAAGGACAGCATATAGCAATCAGCCCCAGCATTTT. Protein product: CASSTRTAYSNQPQHF.

This clonotype was recorded many times. The V call is TRBV20-1, the J call TRBJ2-3; possible D gene TRBD2, 7 bases. Germline lookup yields CDR1 DFQATT and CDR2 SNEGSKA (reference sequence). The CDR3 covers 14 residues. Trimming left V 6 bases short and J 4 bases short, with 17 bases between. The CDR3 loop is CSALGGAQADTQYF. The CDR3 coding sequence is TGCAGTGCCCTAGGGGGGGCGCAGGCAGATACGCAGTATTTT.

In this sample, this clonotype turned up many times. Since a much larger clone is just one base distant, this may be a read error. The rearrangement links TRBV5-1 to TRBJ2-3; D is unclear. This CDR3 has 13 amino acids. The V end lost 0 bases, the J end lost 2 bases, and 4 bases lay between the germline ends. Germline-derived CDR1 and CDR2 are SGHRS and YFSETQ. For the CDR3, the DNA is TGCGCCAGCAGCTTGGACAACACAGATACGCAGTATTTT. Protein: CASSLDNTDTQYF. The whole variable domain, remainder taken from reference TRBV5-1 and TRBJ2-3, is KAGVTQTPRYLIKTRGQQVTLSCSPISGHRSVSWYQQTPGQGLQFLFEYFSETQRNKGNFPGRFSGRQFSNSRSEMNVSTLELGDSALYLCASSLDNTDTQYFGPGTRLTVL.

The table lists this clonotype with many counts. CDR3 loop: CASSLAGGLIEKETQYF. For the CDR3, the DNA is TGCGCCAGCAGCTTGGCCGGTGGACTAATTGAAAAGGAGACCCAGTACTTC. The rearrangement links TRBV5-1 to TRBJ2-5; D might be TRBD2 (6 bases). The germline gives CDR1 SGHRS, CDR2 YFSETQ. The CDR3 is made up of 17 amino acids. V shed 0 bases and J shed 5 bases, with 20 bases lying between them. Combining the CDR3 with reference TRBV5-1 and TRBJ2-5 gives the whole variable domain KAGVTQTPRYLIKTRGQQVTLSCSPISGHRSVSWYQQTPGQGLQFLFEYFSETQRNKGNFPGRFSGRQFSNSRSEMNVSTLELGDSALYLCASSLAGGLIEKETQYFGPGTRLLVL.

This clonotype was counted ten times or more. This chain uses TRBV7-9 with TRBJ2-1, with no clear D. Looked up from germline, CDR1 is SEHNR and CDR2 is FQNEAQ (reference sequence). The CDR3 is 13 residues long. V gave up 8 bases and J gave up 0 bases, with 8 bases separating them. The DNA for the CDR3 is TGTGCCAGCGAGCTATTCTCCTACAATGAGCAGTTCTTC. Its translation is CASELFSYNEQFF.

This clonotype was picked up many times. This sequence joins TRBV20-1 and TRBJ2-3; D may be TRBD2 (6 bases). Germline V lookup: CDR1 DFQATT, CDR2 SNEGSKA (reference sequence). This CDR3 region has 14 residues. V gave up 5 bases and J gave up 1 base, with 13 bases separating them. The CDR3 here is CSAPWVAGTDTQYF. CDR3 DNA sequence: TGCAGTGCTCCCTGGGTAGCGGGCACAGATACGCAGTATTTT.

This clonotype was recorded many times. V is TRBV11-2 and J is TRBJ2-3, with 9 bases fitting TRBD2. This CDR3 has 19 amino acids. J lost 2 bases, V lost 3 bases, and 15 bases had no gene match. Germline V gene sequence: CDR1 SGHAT, CDR2 FQNNGV. The CDR3 nucleotides are TGTGCCAGCAGCTTCGGTCGAGCGGGGGGTTTGGCCGTCACAGATACGCAGTATTTT. Its translation is CASSFGRAGGLAVTDTQYF.